Following are 9 T cell receptor beta chains from one sample sequenced in a study of graft-versus-host responses after intestinal transplantation (dated by TCRdb to the early 2020s). Explained via the paper, the time point label denotes: cells obtained before transplantation from donor or recipient. In mixed lymphocyte reactions, around 200,000 CFSE-labeled pre-transplant responders were plated with around 200,000 irradiated violet-dye-labeled stimulators and cultured for 5 to 6 days. The library was prepared using the immunoSEQ multiplex PCR assay. What TCRdb holds here is the immuneACCESS table cut down to in-frame rearrangements. Part of the clones is not present; checked against another copy, under half of the missing clones reflect an unresolved V gene, and the others are unexplained. For this sample there are under 8,000 clones; approximately 25% appear just once. The ten largest clones capture around 5.8% of the sample.

The sample here was alloreactive CD8+ T cells from a mixed lymphocyte reaction culture, taken before transplantation. The sample's cell subset or site, from its label and the paper: CFSE-low proliferating T cells sorted from roughly six-day pre-transplant mixed lymphocyte reaction (GvH or HvG direction). These receptors all stem from a human patient who was an organ donor for intestinal transplantation.

V is TRBV28 and J is TRBJ2-7, with D uncertain. V was pared by 3 bases and J by 1 base, with 13 bases between. The CDR3 covers 15 residues. Germline CDR1 and CDR2: MDHEN and SYDVKM. For the CDR3, the DNA is TGTGCCAGCAGTTTTATGGGGTTTTCTTCCTACGAGCAGTACTTC. Protein: CASSFMGFSSYEQYF.

The chain recombines TRBV6-9 with TRBJ2-5, with D possibly TRBD1 on 5 matching bases. The germline CDR1 and CDR2 sequences are MNHGY and SVAAGI. V was pared by 3 bases and J by 5 bases, with 7 bases between. The length of the CDR3 is 12 residues. CDR3 in DNA: TGTGCCAGCAGTTACTCAGGGGAGACCCAGTACTTC. Translation: CASSYSGETQYF.

This clone was seen only a few times. The chain joins TRBV28 to TRBJ2-7; 10 positions match TRBD2. V shed 2 bases and J 5 bases; nucleotides not matched to a gene: 6. Germline loops: CDR1 MDHEN, CDR2 SYDVKM. The CDR3 runs to 15 residues. Here the CDR3 reads CASSLGASGGDEQYF. The CDR3 bases are TGTGCCAGCAGTTTAGGGGCTAGCGGGGGAGACGAGCAGTACTTC.

This clone qualifies as large (0.1 to 1%). The chain joins TRBV5-4 to TRBJ2-7, with TRBD2 matching over 10 bases. The CDR3 extends over 12 amino acids. Germline-derived CDR1 and CDR2 are SGHNT and YYREEE (reference sequence). CDR3 amino acids: CGLAGALSEQYF. Here the CDR3 DNA reads TGTGGGCTAGCGGGAGCGCTGAGCGAGCAGTACTTC. The whole variable domain, remainder taken from reference TRBV5-4 and TRBJ2-7, is ETGVTQSPTHLIKTRGQQVTLRCSSQSGHNTVSWYQQALGQGPQFIFQYYREEENGRGNFPPRFSGLQFPNYSSELNVNALELDDSALYLCGLAGALSEQYFGPGTRLTVT.

There are a few counts of this clone. This chain uses TRBV6-6 with TRBJ1-5; 9 bases fit TRBD1. Germline V lookup: CDR1 MNHNY, CDR2 SVGAGI (reference sequence). CDR3 length: 14 amino acids. With V trimmed by 8 bases and J by 5 bases, 7 bases remained unmatched. The CDR3 nucleotides read TGTGCCAGCGGACAGGGGTGGGTTGATCAGCCCCAGCATTTT. Translating gives CASGQGWVDQPQHF.

CDR3: CASSADGAHSYEQYF. CDR3 DNA: TGTGCCAGCAGCGCGGACGGAGCACACTCCTACGAGCAGTACTTC. The chain has TRBV9 and TRBJ2-7; D is ambiguous. The CDR3 covers 15 residues. Trimming pared 3 bases from V and 0 bases from J, leaving 13 bases between. The germline V gene encodes CDR1 SGDLS and CDR2 YYNGEE.

Note on this clone: This likely traces to a read error, being one base from a far larger clone. This chain joins TRBV6-6 and TRBJ1-5; D remains unclear. CDR1 MNHNY and CDR2 SVGAGI come from the germline V gene (reference sequence). V was trimmed by 0 bases and J by 0 bases, leaving 9 bases between them. The CDR3 sequence is 16 residues long. The CDR3 DNA reads as TGTGCCAGCAGTTACTCGAAAGAGGGTAGCAATCAGCCCCAGCATTTT. It yields the protein CASSYSKEGSNQPQHF.

In its sample, this clone was seen a few times. The chain links TRBV4-1 to TRBJ1-6; 9 bases are shared with TRBD1. The junction had 4 bases not matched to a gene; V was cut back by 1 base and J by 9 bases. Germline CDR1 and CDR2: MGHRA and YSYEKL. This CDR3 comprises 15 residues. CDR3 sequence: CASSQAGTGFSPLHF. Written as DNA, the CDR3 is TGCGCCAGCAGCCAAGCCGGGACAGGGTTTTCACCCCTCCACTTT.

This chain links TRBV6-5 with TRBJ1-1; no clear D. The ends were cut back, 2 bases at V and 0 bases at J, with 10 bases in the middle. The CDR3 contains 15 residues. Germline CDR1 is MNHEY and CDR2 is SVGAGI. The CDR3 reads CASSYEPGLNTEAFF. The CDR3 region has the DNA TGTGCCAGCAGTTACGAACCCGGGTTGAACACTGAAGCTTTCTTT.